The 11 T cell receptor beta chains presented below share a single source sample, sequenced in a study of shared clonotypes between healthy human individuals (dated by TCRdb to about 2020). Library generation was performed with the immunoSEQ multiplex PCR assay. Here the immuneACCESS table is served through TCRdb, limited to in-frame sequences with V and J called. Missing clones are a known gap in these copies; in checked studies unresolved V genes cover under half, and the rest lacks a known reason. Present in this sample are about 2.3 million clones, 85% to 95% of which were seen just once. The ten most abundant clones make up 0.37% of the sample. Sequencing was performed on naive CD4+ T cells from PBMCs. The cell subset or site tag for this specimen amounts to: CD45RA+ positively selected. These receptors were collected from a man younger than 30 in good health. Some clones in this sample may be carry-over from other donors' samples.

The J gene is TRBJ2-7, the V gene TRBV28; D call uncertain. V was shortened by 5 bases and J by 2 bases, with 13 bases between the two germline ends. The CDR3 is 14 amino acids. Germline loops: CDR1 MDHEN, CDR2 SYDVKM. The CDR3 DNA sequence: TGTGCCAGCAGTCCCTTGGGAAAAACCTACGAGCAGTACTTC. It encodes CASSPLGKTYEQYF.

The V and J genes are TRBV2 and TRBJ2-7; 8 bases map to TRBD1. The V segment lost 7 bases and the J segment 2 bases; nucleotides outside the gene matches: 7. CDR3 length equals 14 residues. Germline values: CDR1 SNHLY, CDR2 FYNNEI. CDR3 DNA sequence: TGTGCCAGCACCGAGACAGGGGCGGCCTACGAGCAGTACTTC. Translating gives CASTETGAAYEQYF.

As to this clone: Other DNA sequences in the same sample also yield this CDR3. This sequence joins TRBV7-2 and TRBJ2-7, with TRBD1 as a possible D gene (7 bases). Trimming took off 5 bases at V and 4 bases at J, with 9 bases between the two ends. The V gene's germline CDR1 is SGHTA and CDR2 FQGNSA. The CDR3 has 12 amino acids. The DNA for the CDR3 is TGTGCCAGCAGCCCAGGGGGGTACGAGCAGTACTTC. Translation gives CASSPGGYEQYF.

Worth noting for this clone: In the same sample, other DNA sequences code for this CDR3. The chain uses TRBV7-2 and TRBJ1-5; 12 bases are a match to TRBD1. V dropped 3 bases and J dropped 6; count of bases not matched to a gene: 3. The CDR3 runs to 15 residues. In germline, CDR1 is SGHTA, CDR2 FQGNSA. The CDR3 loop is CASSLGQGAGQPQHF. CDR3 coding DNA: TGTGCCAGCAGCTTGGGACAGGGGGCCGGTCAGCCCCAGCATTTT.

A word on this clone: Other nucleotide sequences in the sample specify the same CDR3. V is TRBV5-1 and J is TRBJ1-5; a weak D match, TRBD1 (5 bases). This CDR3 contains 14 residues. CDR1 and CDR2 from the germline V gene are SGHRS and YFSETQ. The V end lost 3 bases, the J end lost 3 bases, and 10 bases lay between the germline ends. CDR3 DNA: TGCGCCAGCAGCTCGGGGCAGCCCAATCAGCCCCAGCATTTT. It translates to CASSSGQPNQPQHF.

CDR3 loop: CASRIQGSYGYTF. CDR3 nucleotide sequence: TGTGCCAGCAGGATACAGGGTTCCTATGGCTACACCTTC. The rearrangement links TRBV6-5 to TRBJ1-2, with D maybe TRBD1 (6 bases). Between the trimmed V and J ends, which lost 6 bases and 4 bases, there was a span of 12 bases. The CDR3 is 13 residues long. CDR1 is MNHEY and CDR2 is SVGAGI in the germline V gene.

V and J are TRBV7-3 and TRBJ2-1; TRBD2 matches 10 bases. Germline loops: CDR1 SGHTA, CDR2 FQGTGA. The CDR3 is 14 amino acids. J lost 9 bases, V lost 5 bases, and 7 bases had no gene match. Here the CDR3 reads CASSIGTSVGEQFF. CDR3 nucleotide sequence: TGTGCCAGCAGCATCGGGACTAGCGTAGGTGAGCAGTTCTTC. Looking up the rest from reference TRBV7-3 and TRBJ2-1 gives the full variable domain: GAGVSQTPSNKVTEKGKYVELRCDPISGHTALYWYRQSLGQGPEFLIYFQGTGAADDSGLPNDRFFAVRPEGSVSTLKIQRTERGDSAVYLCASSIGTSVGEQFFGPGTRLTVL.

The chain links TRBV19 to TRBJ2-7, with a possible D match to TRBD2 (5 bases). CDR3 length equals 15 residues. Per the germline V gene, CDR1 is LNHDA and CDR2 is SQIVND (reference sequence). Trimming took off 5 bases at V and 1 base at J, with 15 bases between the two ends. The CDR3 coding sequence is TGTGCCAGTAGTGGAGGACGCCCTGGATCCTACGAGCAGTACTTC. Encoded protein: CASSGGRPGSYEQYF.

The V and J genes are TRBV6-5 and TRBJ2-3, with 9 positions matching TRBD2. CDR1 MNHEY and CDR2 SVGAGI come from the germline V gene. V shed 5 bases and J 4 bases; nucleotides not matched to a gene: 7. The CDR3 is 15 amino acids. The CDR3: CASSRAGLASDTQYF. The CDR3 nucleotides read TGTGCCAGCAGTCGCGCGGGACTAGCTTCAGATACGCAGTATTTT.

The chain uses TRBV30 and TRBJ2-5; the D gene is possibly TRBD1 (5 bases). The CDR3 is 14 residues long. Germline V lookup: CDR1 GTSNPN, CDR2 SVGIG (reference sequence). V shed 4 bases and J shed 5 bases, with 17 bases lying between them. Written as DNA, the CDR3 is TGTGCCTGGAATAACATAGACAGAAGGGAGACCCAGTACTTC. It codes for CAWNNIDRRETQYF.

V is TRBV7-9 and J is TRBJ1-2; D may be TRBD1 (5 bases). Germline V CDR1 and CDR2: SEHNR, FQNEAQ (reference sequence). The CDR3 consists of 15 residues. Trimming cost V 7 bases and J 6 bases, with 21 bases left between them. The CDR3, as DNA: TGTGCCAGCACCCCTGTTTCGGGGGAAAACGATGGCTACACCTTC. Amino acid sequence: CASTPVSGENDGYTF. The variable domain in full, completed from reference TRBV7-9 and TRBJ1-2, reads DTGVSQNPRHKITKRGQNVTFRCDPISEHNRLYWYRQTLGQGPEFLTYFQNEAQLEKSRLLSDRFSAERPKGSFSTLEIQRTEQGDSAMYLCASTPVSGENDGYTFGSGTRLTVV.